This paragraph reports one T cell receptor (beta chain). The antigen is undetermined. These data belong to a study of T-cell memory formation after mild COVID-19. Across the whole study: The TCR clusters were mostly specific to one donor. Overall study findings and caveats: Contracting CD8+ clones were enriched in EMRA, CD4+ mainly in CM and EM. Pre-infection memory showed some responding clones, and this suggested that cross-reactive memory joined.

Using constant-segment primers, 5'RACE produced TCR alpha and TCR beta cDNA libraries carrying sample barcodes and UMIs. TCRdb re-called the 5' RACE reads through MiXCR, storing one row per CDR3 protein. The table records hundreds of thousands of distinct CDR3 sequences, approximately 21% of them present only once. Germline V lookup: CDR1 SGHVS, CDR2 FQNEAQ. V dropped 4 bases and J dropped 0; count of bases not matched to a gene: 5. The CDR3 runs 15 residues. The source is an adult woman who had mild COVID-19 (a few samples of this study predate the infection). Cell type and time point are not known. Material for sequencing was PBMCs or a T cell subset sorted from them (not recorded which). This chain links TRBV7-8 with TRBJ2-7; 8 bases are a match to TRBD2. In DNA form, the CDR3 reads TGTGCCAGCAGCTCTCGCGGGGGGATCTCCTACGAGCAGTACTTC. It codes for CASSSRGGISYEQYF.